The present T cell receptor beta chain was sequenced within a study of Tregs in tolerant kidney transplant recipients. Study conclusions and caveats: Biological reproducibility was not directly addressed, but technical replication error appeared minimal.

Method: immunoSEQ multiplex PCR; TCRdb's copy keeps in-frame clones and lacks some. Its table lists 31,000 or so clones. The CDR3 has 13 amino acids. Per germline, CDR1 SNHLY and CDR2 FYNNEI. V lost 4 bases and J 4 bases, leaving 8 bases between the germline ends. About this clone: Antigen specificity is unknown. The read terminates 3 residues before the CDR3 end, so the remaining end is supplied by the germline J gene.

This sample comprised CD8+ T cells from blood, obtained before the transplant. The chain has TRBV2 and TRBJ2-1, with a tentative D call TRBD2 (6 bases). The TCR was taken from a human donor who received a combined kidney and bone marrow transplant. Partial CDR3 DNA: TGTGCCAGCAGTGTGACTAGGTACAATGAG. Translating it yields CASSVTRYNE. Given in full, the CDR3 is CASSVTRYNEQFF.